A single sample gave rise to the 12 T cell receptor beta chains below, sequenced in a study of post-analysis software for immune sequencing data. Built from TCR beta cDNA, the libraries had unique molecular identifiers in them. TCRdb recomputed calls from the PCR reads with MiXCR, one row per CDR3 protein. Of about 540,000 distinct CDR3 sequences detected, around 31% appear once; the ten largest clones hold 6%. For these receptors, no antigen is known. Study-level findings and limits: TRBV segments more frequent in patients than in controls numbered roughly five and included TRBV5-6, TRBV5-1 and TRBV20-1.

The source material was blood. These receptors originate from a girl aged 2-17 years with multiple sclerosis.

This chain's CDR3 is CSARSWDYNNEQFF. Written as DNA, the CDR3 is TGCAGTGCCAGATCTTGGGACTACAACAATGAGCAGTTCTTC. The gene calls are TRBV20-1 and TRBJ2-1; 7 bases are a match to TRBD2. Losses at the gene ends were 6 bases for V and 5 bases for J; bases not matched to a gene: 10. The CDR3 loop spans 14 amino acids. Germline V lookup: CDR1 DFQATT, CDR2 SNEGSKA (reference sequence).

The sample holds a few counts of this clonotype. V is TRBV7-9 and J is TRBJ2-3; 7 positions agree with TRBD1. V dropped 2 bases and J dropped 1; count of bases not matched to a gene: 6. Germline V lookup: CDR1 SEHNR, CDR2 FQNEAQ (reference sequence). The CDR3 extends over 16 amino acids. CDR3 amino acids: CASSLNRGSGTDTQYF. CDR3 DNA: TGTGCCAGCAGCTTAAACAGGGGAAGCGGCACAGATACGCAGTATTTT.

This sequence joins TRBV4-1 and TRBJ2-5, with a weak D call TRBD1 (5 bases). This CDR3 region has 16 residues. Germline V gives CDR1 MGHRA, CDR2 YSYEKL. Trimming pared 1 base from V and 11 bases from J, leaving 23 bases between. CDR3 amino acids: CASSQGSGRPYNEQYF. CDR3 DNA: TGCGCCAGCAGCCAAGGATCAGGGCGTCCCTACAATGAGCAGTACTTC.

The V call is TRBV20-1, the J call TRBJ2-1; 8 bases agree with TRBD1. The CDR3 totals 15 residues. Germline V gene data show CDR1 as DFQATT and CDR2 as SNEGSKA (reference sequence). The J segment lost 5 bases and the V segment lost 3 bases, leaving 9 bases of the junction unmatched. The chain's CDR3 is CSASWPGGRHNEQFF. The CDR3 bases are TGCAGTGCTAGTTGGCCAGGGGGCCGGCACAATGAGCAGTTCTTC.

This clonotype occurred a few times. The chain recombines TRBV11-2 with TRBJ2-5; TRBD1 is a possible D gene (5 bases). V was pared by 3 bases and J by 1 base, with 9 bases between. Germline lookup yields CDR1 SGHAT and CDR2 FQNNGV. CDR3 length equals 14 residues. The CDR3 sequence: CASSFNTGQETQYF. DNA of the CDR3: TGTGCCAGCAGCTTTAACACAGGCCAAGAGACCCAGTACTTC.

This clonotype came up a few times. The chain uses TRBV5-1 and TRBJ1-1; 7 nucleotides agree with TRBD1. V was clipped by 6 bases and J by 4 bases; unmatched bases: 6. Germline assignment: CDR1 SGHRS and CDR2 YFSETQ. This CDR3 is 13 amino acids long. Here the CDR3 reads CASTGQDGTEAFF. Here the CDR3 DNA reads TGCGCCAGCACCGGACAGGACGGCACTGAAGCTTTCTTT. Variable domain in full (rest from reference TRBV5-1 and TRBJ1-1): KAGVTQTPRYLIKTRGQQVTLSCSPISGHRSVSWYQQTPGQGLQFLFEYFSETQRNKGNFPGRFSGRQFSNSRSEMNVSTLELGDSALYLCASTGQDGTEAFFGQGTRLTVV.

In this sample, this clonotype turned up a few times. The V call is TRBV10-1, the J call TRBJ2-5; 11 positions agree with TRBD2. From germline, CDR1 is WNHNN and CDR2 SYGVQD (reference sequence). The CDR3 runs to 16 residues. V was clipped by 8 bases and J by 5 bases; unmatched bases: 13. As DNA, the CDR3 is TGCGCCAGCTCAACTAGCGGGGGATCCTATGGGGAGACCCAGTACTTC. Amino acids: CASSTSGGSYGETQYF.

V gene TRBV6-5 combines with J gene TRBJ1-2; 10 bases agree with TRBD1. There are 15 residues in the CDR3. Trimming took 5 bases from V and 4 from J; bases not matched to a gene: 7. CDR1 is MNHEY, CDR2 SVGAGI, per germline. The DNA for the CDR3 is TGTGCCAGCAGTCCAGGACAGGGGGTTATCTATGGCTACACCTTC. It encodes CASSPGQGVIYGYTF.

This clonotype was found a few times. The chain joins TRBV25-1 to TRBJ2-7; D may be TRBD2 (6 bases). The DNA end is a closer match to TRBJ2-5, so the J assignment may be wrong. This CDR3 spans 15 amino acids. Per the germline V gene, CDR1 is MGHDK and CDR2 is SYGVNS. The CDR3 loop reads CASSDPGLLEETQYF. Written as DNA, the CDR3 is TGTGCCAGCAGCGACCCGGGACTTCTTGAAGAGACCCAGTACTTC.

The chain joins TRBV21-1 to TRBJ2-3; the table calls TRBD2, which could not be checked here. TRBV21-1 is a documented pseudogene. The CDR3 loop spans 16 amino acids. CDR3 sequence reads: CASSTASGVFTDTQYF. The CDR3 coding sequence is TGTGCCAGCAGCACCGCTAGCGGGGTATTCACAGATACGCAGTATTTT.

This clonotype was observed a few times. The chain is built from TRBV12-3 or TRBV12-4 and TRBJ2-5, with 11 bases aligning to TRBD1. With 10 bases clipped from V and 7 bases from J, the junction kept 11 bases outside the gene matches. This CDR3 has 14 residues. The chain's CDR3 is CAIRGQGVPATQYF. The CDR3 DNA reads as TGTGCCATCCGGGGACAGGGGGTTCCGGCGACCCAGTACTTC.

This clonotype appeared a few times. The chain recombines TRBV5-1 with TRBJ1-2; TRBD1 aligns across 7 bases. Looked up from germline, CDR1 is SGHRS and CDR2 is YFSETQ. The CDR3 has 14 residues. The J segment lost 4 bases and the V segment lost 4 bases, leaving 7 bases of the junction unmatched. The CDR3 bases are TGCGCCAGCAGCCCAGGGACAGAAGGCTATGGCTACACCTTC. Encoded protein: CASSPGTEGYGYTF.